The clone carrying this TCR beta chain was recorded once. Its antigen is undetermined. The sample holds other DNA sequences that translate to the same CDR3. Germline lookup yields CDR1 SGHAT and CDR2 FQNNGV. Trimming pared 3 bases from V and 1 base from J, leaving 6 bases between. The CDR3 sequence is 13 residues long. Libraries were prepared by immunoSEQ multiplex PCR; TCRdb keeps only in-frame clonotypes and omits some of them. The sample has about 130,000 clones, under 95% seen once. The data stem from a study of T cell responses to AZD1222 COVID-19 vaccine. Whole-study results and caveats: Only six AZD1222 recipients tested seropositive at baseline.

This chain joins TRBV11-2 and TRBJ1-1, with D hard to call. The specimen comprised peripheral blood, sampled on day 0 of AZD1222 vaccination. The receptor comes from an adult in good health. CDR3 nucleotides: TGTGCCAGCAGCTTCCGACAGAACACTGAAGCTTTCTTT. Translating it yields CASSFRQNTEAFF.